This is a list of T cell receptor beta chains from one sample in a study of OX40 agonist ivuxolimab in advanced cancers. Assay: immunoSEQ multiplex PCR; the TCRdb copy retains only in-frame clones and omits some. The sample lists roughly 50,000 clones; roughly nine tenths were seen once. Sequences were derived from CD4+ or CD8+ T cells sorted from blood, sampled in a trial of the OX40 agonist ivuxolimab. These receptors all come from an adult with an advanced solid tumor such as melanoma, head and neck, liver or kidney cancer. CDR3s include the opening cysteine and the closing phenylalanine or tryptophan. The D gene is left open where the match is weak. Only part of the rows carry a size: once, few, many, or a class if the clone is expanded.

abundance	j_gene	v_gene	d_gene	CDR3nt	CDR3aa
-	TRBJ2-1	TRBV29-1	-	TGCAGCGTCCGACCCGGGACCAATGTCGCTGAGCAGTTCTTC	CSVRPGTNVAEQFF
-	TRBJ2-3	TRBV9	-	TGTGCCAGAGGTACGGGCGCAGATACGCAGTATTTT	CARGTGADTQYF
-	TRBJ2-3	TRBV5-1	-	TGCGCCAGCAGCTTGGCGAGGACGGGGGACACAGATACGCAGTATTTT	CASSLARTGDTDTQYF
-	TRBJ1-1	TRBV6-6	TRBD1	TGTGCCAGCAGGTCGGGACAGCAAAAACAAGCTTTCTTT	CASRSGQQKQAFF
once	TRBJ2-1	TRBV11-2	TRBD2	TGTGCCAGCAGCGTAGGGTCAGGACTAGCGGGACTCTACAATGAGCAGTTCTTC	CASSVGSGLAGLYNEQFF
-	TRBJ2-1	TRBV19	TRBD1	TGTGCCAGTAGTATTGCAGGACAGGGGGCCGTCAATGAGCAGTTCTTC	CASSIAGQGAVNEQFF
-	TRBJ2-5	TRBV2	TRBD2	TGTGCCAACAAGAGAGAACTAGCGGGAGTAGAGACCCAGTACTTC	CANKRELAGVETQYF
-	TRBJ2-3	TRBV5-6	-	TGTGCCAGCAGCTTGGACGGGAGACGTACAGATACGCAGTATTTT	CASSLDGRRTDTQYF
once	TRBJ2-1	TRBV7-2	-	TGTGCCAGCAGACGGATTGGGGGCGATGAGCAGTTCTTC	CASRRIGGDEQFF
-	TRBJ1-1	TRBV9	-	TGTGCCAGCAGCGTAACAGCCGGGAACACTGAAGCTTTCTTT	CASSVTAGNTEAFF
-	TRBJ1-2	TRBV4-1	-	TGCACCAGCAGCCAACCTCGGGACGCCGGGGGAGATGGCTACACCTTC	CTSSQPRDAGGDGYTF
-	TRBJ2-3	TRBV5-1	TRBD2	TGCGCCAGCAGCTTGGGGATAGCGGGGGGGACGGATACGCAGTATTTT	CASSLGIAGGTDTQYF
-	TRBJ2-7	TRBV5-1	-	TGCGCCAGCAGCTTAAGAGGGAAAACCTACGAGCAGTACTTC	CASSLRGKTYEQYF
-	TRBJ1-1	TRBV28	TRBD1	TGTGCCAGCACCCTCTGGGGACAGTCTGAAGCTTTCTTT	CASTLWGQSEAFF
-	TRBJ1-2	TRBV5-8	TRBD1	TGTGCCAGCGAACAGGGGGACTATGGCTACACCTTC	CASEQGDYGYTF
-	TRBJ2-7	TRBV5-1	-	TGCGCCAGCAGCTCGCTTTCGGACGGACTTCAAAGGGAGCAGTACTTC	CASSSLSDGLQREQYF
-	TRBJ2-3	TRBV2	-	TGTGCCCTTGGCACGGTTTTCACAGATACGCAGTATTTT	CALGTVFTDTQYF
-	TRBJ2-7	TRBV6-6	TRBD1	TGTGCCAGCAGTTTAGGGGGACAGCCTTCCTACGAGCAGTACTTC	CASSLGGQPSYEQYF
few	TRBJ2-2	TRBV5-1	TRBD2	TGCGCCAGCAGCTTCGGACTAGCGGGGATTGGGACCGGGGAGCTGTTTTTT	CASSFGLAGIGTGELFF
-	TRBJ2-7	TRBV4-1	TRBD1	TGCGCCAGCAGCCAACCGCTGAGGGGGCGCACCTACGAGCAGTACTTC	CASSQPLRGRTYEQYF
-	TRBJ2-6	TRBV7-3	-	TGTGCCAGCAGCTTTACGGGCTCTGGGGCCAACGTCCTGACTTTC	CASSFTGSGANVLTF
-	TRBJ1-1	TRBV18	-	TGTGCCAGCTCACCACCGGCTGGCTCTGAAGCTTTCTTT	CASSPPAGSEAFF
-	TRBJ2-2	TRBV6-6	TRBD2	TGTGCCAGCAGTTCGTCGGGACTAGCTTTCCGGGAGCTGTTTTTT	CASSSSGLAFRELFF
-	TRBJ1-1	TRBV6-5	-	TGTGCCAGCAGCTCTATTAACACTGAAGCTTTCTTT	CASSSINTEAFF
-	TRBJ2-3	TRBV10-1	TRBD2	TGCGCCAGCAGTGAGTCGAGTAGCGGGAGGAGTGGTACGCAGTATTTT	CASSESSSGRSGTQYF
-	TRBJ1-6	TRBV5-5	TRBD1	TGTGCTAACGGGACAGGGGGTTTGTCCCTCCACTTT	CANGTGGLSLHF
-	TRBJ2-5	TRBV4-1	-	TGCGCCAGCAGCCAGATTTCGTTCGGGAACACCCAGTACTTC	CASSQISFGNTQYF
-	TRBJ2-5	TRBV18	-	TGTGCCAGCTCGCCCCTAGCTAGCGTCCGGGAGAACCAGTACTTC	CASSPLASVRENQYF
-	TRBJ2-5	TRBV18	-	TGTGCCAGCTCACCGGGACTGCTACAAGAGACCCAGTACTTC	CASSPGLLQETQYF
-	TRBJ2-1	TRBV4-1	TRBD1	TGCGCCAGCAGCCAAACTCCAGGCACGGGACAGGGTATAGGGAATGAGCAGTTCTTC	CASSQTPGTGQGIGNEQFF
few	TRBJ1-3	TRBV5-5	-	TGTGCCAGCAGCCACCGGGTGGGAGCTGGAAACACCATATATTTT	CASSHRVGAGNTIYF
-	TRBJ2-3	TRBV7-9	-	TGTGCCAGCAGCTTAGACTCGGATACAGATACGCAGTATTTT	CASSLDSDTDTQYF
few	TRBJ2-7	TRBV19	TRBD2	TGTGCCAGGGACGATACTAGCGGGAGGGCTTACGAGCAGTACTTC	CARDDTSGRAYEQYF
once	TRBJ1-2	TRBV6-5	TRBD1	TGTGCCAGCAGACAACTACCGGGACAGGGGGATGGCTACACCTTC	CASRQLPGQGDGYTF
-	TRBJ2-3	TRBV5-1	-	TGCGCCAGCAGCTTGGAAGGAGATACGCAGTATTTT	CASSLEGDTQYF
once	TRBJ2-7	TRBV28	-	TGTGCCAGCAGTTTGCTCCGTTACGAGCAGTACTTC	CASSLLRYEQYF
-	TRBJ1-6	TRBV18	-	TGTGCCAGCTCACCGGGGGGGAAGGATTCACCCCTCCACTTT	CASSPGGKDSPLHF
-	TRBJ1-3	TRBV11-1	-	TGTGCCAGCAGCTTGTCCAAGAGCTCTGGAAACACCATATATTTT	CASSLSKSSGNTIYF
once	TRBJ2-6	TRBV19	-	TGTGCCAGTAGTACCTGGCCCCGGGCAGGGGCCAACGTCCTGACTTTC	CASSTWPRAGANVLTF
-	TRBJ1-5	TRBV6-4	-	TGTGCCAGCAAGTGGCAGCCTTATAGCAATCAGCCCCAGCATTTT	CASKWQPYSNQPQHF
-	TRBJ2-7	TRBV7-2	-	TGTGCCAGCAGCAGAGCCCGGGGTGTCATCTCCGAGCAGTACTTC	CASSRARGVISEQYF
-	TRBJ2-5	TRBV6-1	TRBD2	TGTGCCAGCAGTGAAGTGGGTCGGCTAGCGGGGACGCAAGAGACCCAGTACTTC	CASSEVGRLAGTQETQYF
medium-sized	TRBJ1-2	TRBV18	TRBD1	TGTGCCAGCTCACCACCGGGGGACAGCTCCTATGGCTACACCTTC	CASSPPGDSSYGYTF